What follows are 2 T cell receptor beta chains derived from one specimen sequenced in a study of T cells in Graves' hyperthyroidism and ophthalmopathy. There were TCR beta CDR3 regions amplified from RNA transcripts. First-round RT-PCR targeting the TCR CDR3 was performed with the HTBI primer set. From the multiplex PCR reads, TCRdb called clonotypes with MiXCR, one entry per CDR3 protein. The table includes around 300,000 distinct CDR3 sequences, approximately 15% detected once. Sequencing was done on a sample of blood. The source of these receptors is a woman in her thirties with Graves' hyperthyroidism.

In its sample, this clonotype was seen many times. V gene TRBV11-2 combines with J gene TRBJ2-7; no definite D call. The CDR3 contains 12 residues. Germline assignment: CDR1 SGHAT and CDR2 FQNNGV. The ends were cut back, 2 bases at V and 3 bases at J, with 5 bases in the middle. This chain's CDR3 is CASSLNVYEQYF. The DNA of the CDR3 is TGTGCCAGCAGCTTAAACGTCTACGAGCAGTACTTC.

CDR3 bases: TGTGCCAGCAGCTTAGGACTGCGGGAGCGATACACAGATACGCAGTATTTT. This codes for CASSLGLRERYTDTQYF. This rearrangement joins TRBV7-9 to TRBJ2-3, with 7 bases lining up with TRBD2. V lost 1 base, J lost 2 bases, and 9 bases stayed unmatched. This CDR3 contains 17 residues. Germline V gene data show CDR1 as SEHNR and CDR2 as FQNEAQ (reference sequence). Looking up the rest from reference TRBV7-9 and TRBJ2-3 gives the full variable domain: DTGVSQNPRHKITKRGQNVTFRCDPISEHNRLYWYRQTLGQGPEFLTYFQNEAQLEKSRLLSDRFSAERPKGSFSTLEIQRTEQGDSAMYLCASSLGLRERYTDTQYFGPGTRLTVL.